This T cell receptor (beta chain) was documented in a study of blood T cell repertoires in COVID-19. The protocol was immunoSEQ multiplex PCR, while the TCRdb copy is restricted to in-frame clones and leaves out a portion. The data contain 150,000 or so clones, around 83% of them singletons. Per the germline V gene, CDR1 is MNHEY and CDR2 is SMNVEV (reference sequence). This CDR3 contains 15 residues. V was clipped by 1 base and J by 5 bases, with 14 bases between them. The receptor was isolated from a woman in her forties or fifties who had been exposed to COVID-19. The chain joins TRBV27 to TRBJ1-1; TRBD1 is a possible D gene (6 bases). Sequences were obtained from PBMCs or T cells enriched from blood (not recorded which). The CDR3 loop is CASSLLGGGRTEAFF. In nucleotides, the CDR3 is TGTGCCAGCAGTTTATTAGGGGGGGGGAGGACTGAAGCTTTCTTT.